These 23 T cell receptor beta chains came from one sample sequenced in a study of blood T cell repertoires in COVID-19. Profiling relied on immunoSEQ multiplex PCR, and the TCRdb table lists in-frame clones only, not all of them. The sample lists about 200,000 clones, more than 75% occurring once. The material sequenced was PBMCs or T cells enriched from blood (not recorded which). Source of these receptors: a man aged 35-49 years with acute COVID-19.

The CDR3 bases are TGTGCCAGCAGGTCCGGGACAGACCTGCGTTCACCCCTCCACTTT. This codes for CASRSGTDLRSPLHF. This sequence joins TRBV2 and TRBJ1-6; 7 bases fit TRBD1. V lost 6 bases to trimming and J lost 9 bases; unmatched junction nucleotides: 11. This CDR3 is built from 15 residues. The germline CDR1 and CDR2 sequences are SNHLY and FYNNEI. Using reference TRBV2 and TRBJ1-6 for the parts outside the CDR3, the full variable domain is EPEVTQTPSHQVTQMGQEVILRCVPISNHLYFYWYRQILGQKVEFLVSFYNNEISEKSEIFDDQFSVERPDGSNFTLKIRSTKLEDSAMYFCASRSGTDLRSPLHFGNGTRLTVT.

This rearrangement joins TRBV2 to TRBJ2-7; TRBD1 matches at 8 bases. From germline, CDR1 is SNHLY and CDR2 FYNNEI. Trimming removed 8 bases from V and 3 bases from J; junction bases left unmatched: 3. This CDR3 is built from 12 residues. CDR3 coding DNA: TGTGCCAGCGGGACAGGACGCTACGAGCAGTACTTC. Its translation: CASGTGRYEQYF.

This clone was seen a single time. The genes are TRBV7-3 and TRBJ1-6; D might be TRBD1 (5 bases). The CDR3 spans 15 residues. CDR1 is SGHTA and CDR2 is FQGTGA in the germline V gene. V lost 1 base and J 8 bases, leaving 12 bases between the germline ends. The DNA for the CDR3 is TGTGCCAGCAGCTTAAGTTCTAGGGGATATTCACCCCTCCACTTT. Its translation: CASSLSSRGYSPLHF.

The V gene is TRBV4-1, the J gene TRBJ2-3, with D possibly being TRBD2 (6 bases). The germline V and J ends were trimmed by 2 bases and 4 bases, with 16 bases remaining between them. Germline CDR1 and CDR2: MGHRA and YSYEKL. The CDR3 runs 16 residues. CDR3 DNA sequence: TGCGCCAGCAGCCAACCTCAGGACTATTCAGCAGATACGCAGTATTTT. This sequence encodes CASSQPQDYSADTQYF.

The CDR3 sequence is CASSSTSGTDTQYF. The DNA of the CDR3 is TGTGCCAGCAGCTCCACTAGCGGCACAGATACGCAGTATTTT. J is TRBJ2-3 and V is TRBV7-9, with 7 bases matching TRBD2. Germline V CDR1 and CDR2: SEHNR, FQNEAQ (reference sequence). The CDR3 consists of 14 residues. V shed 4 bases and J 1 base; nucleotides not matched to a gene: 2.

The genes are TRBV2 and TRBJ1-1; the D gene is possibly TRBD1 (6 bases). CDR1 is SNHLY, CDR2 FYNNEI, per germline. The V end lost 7 bases, the J end lost 5 bases, and 11 bases lay between the germline ends. CDR3 length: 12 residues. The CDR3 sequence is CASTGQKTEAFF. The CDR3 DNA is TGTGCCAGCACCGGACAGAAGACTGAAGCTTTCTTT.

This chain links TRBV27 with TRBJ1-3; D might be TRBD1 (6 bases). Trimming left V 6 bases short and J 4 bases short, with 13 bases between. Germline CDR1 and CDR2: MNHEY and SMNVEV (reference sequence). The CDR3 extends over 14 amino acids. The CDR3 loop is CASSPDRPGNTIYF. The CDR3 DNA sequence: TGTGCCAGCAGCCCAGACAGGCCCGGAAACACCATATATTTT.

This sequence joins TRBV5-4 and TRBJ1-3; D perhaps matches TRBD1 (5 bases). This CDR3 has 15 amino acids. The germline CDR1 and CDR2 sequences are SGHNT and YYREEE (reference sequence). Between the trimmed V and J ends, which lost 5 bases and 0 bases, there was a span of 12 bases. The CDR3 nucleotides read TGTGCCAGCAGGTCTCCGACAGACTCTGGAAACACCATATATTTT. This sequence encodes CASRSPTDSGNTIYF.

This rearrangement joins TRBV30 to TRBJ2-7, with 7 nucleotides matching TRBD2. There are 15 residues in the CDR3. J lost 5 bases, V lost 1 base, and 11 bases had no gene match. CDR1 and CDR2 (germline): GTSNPN, SVGIG (reference sequence). Written as DNA, the CDR3 is TGTGCCTGGAGTGCAAGGACTAGACCCGAGCACGAGCAGTACTTC. Translation: CAWSARTRPEHEQYF.

The rearrangement uses TRBV2 and TRBJ1-2; 8 bases agree with TRBD1. CDR1 SNHLY and CDR2 FYNNEI come from the germline V gene. The CDR3 runs 14 residues. With V trimmed by 6 bases and J by 8 bases, 11 bases remained unmatched. CDR3 nucleotide sequence: TGTGCCAGCAGCGCGATCCAGGGGGCACGAGGCTACACCTTC. It is translated as CASSAIQGARGYTF.

The rearrangement joins TRBV7-9 to TRBJ2-7; TRBD2 agrees at 9 bases. Germline CDR1 SEHNR, CDR2 FQNEAQ (reference sequence). The junction had 5 bases not matched to a gene; V was cut back by 1 base and J by 4 bases. This CDR3 has 15 amino acids. CDR3 nucleotides: TGTGCCAGCAGCTTAGGAGTAGCGGGAGAGTACGAGCAGTACTTC. It codes for CASSLGVAGEYEQYF.

In this sample, this clone turned up a few times. J is TRBJ1-1 and V is TRBV7-9; the D is unclear. The V end was cut by 6 bases, the J end by 11 bases, with 16 bases between. Germline V gene data show CDR1 as SEHNR and CDR2 as FQNEAQ (reference sequence). CDR3 length equals 12 residues. In DNA form, the CDR3 reads TGTGCCAGCAGAGAGGAGGCAGATCCGGCTTTCTTT. It translates to CASREEADPAFF. Variable domain in full (rest from reference TRBV7-9 and TRBJ1-1): DTGVSQNPRHKITKRGQNVTFRCDPISEHNRLYWYRQTLGQGPEFLTYFQNEAQLEKSRLLSDRFSAERPKGSFSTLEIQRTEQGDSAMYLCASREEADPAFFGQGTRLTVV.

The V gene is TRBV19, the J gene TRBJ1-5; D is unresolved. Germline CDR1 and CDR2: LNHDA and SQIVND (reference sequence). Trimming pared 3 bases from V and 3 bases from J, leaving 9 bases between. The CDR3 loop spans 14 amino acids. The CDR3 DNA sequence: TGTGCCAGTAGTATTGGCAGGTTCAATCAGCCCCAGCATTTT. Translated: CASSIGRFNQPQHF.

This chain links TRBV28 with TRBJ1-5, with 8 bases matching TRBD1. The V and J ends lost 10 bases and 6 bases, in that order; junction bases with no gene match: 11. The CDR3 contains 14 residues. Germline lookup yields CDR1 MDHEN and CDR2 SYDVKM. The CDR3 bases are TGTGCCACTGTTGACAGGGGAGGGAGTCAGCCCCAGCATTTT. Translated: CATVDRGGSQPQHF.

This chain links TRBV5-1 with TRBJ2-3; the match to TRBD2 covers 8 bases. Germline CDR1 SGHRS, CDR2 YFSETQ. The CDR3 runs 17 residues. V lost 4 bases to trimming and J lost 0 bases; unmatched junction nucleotides: 10. The chain's CDR3 is CASSRALAGSSTDTQYF. The DNA for the CDR3 is TGCGCCAGCAGCCGTGCGTTAGCGGGATCTAGCACAGATACGCAGTATTTT.

The chain is built from TRBV28 and TRBJ1-1; D is ambiguous. Germline V gives CDR1 MDHEN, CDR2 SYDVKM. This CDR3 comprises 14 residues. Trimming stripped 7 bases from V and 3 bases from J, with 15 bases between. CDR3 in amino acids: CASTKPGEDTEAFF. In nucleotides, the CDR3 is TGTGCCAGCACCAAACCCGGGGAAGACACTGAAGCTTTCTTT. The full variable domain, completed using reference TRBV28 and TRBJ1-1, is DVKVTQSSRYLVKRTGEKVFLECVQDMDHENMFWYRQDPGLGLRLIYFSYDVKMKEKGDIPEGYSVSREKKERFSLILESASTNQTSMYLCASTKPGEDTEAFFGQGTRLTVV.

J is TRBJ1-1 and V is TRBV2, with D uncertain. Deletions cut 6 bases from V and 0 bases from J, with 11 bases between. The CDR3 totals 14 residues. Germline values: CDR1 SNHLY, CDR2 FYNNEI. The CDR3: CASSGYGMNTEAFF. In DNA form, the CDR3 reads TGTGCCAGCAGCGGGTACGGCATGAACACTGAAGCTTTCTTT.

The chain recombines TRBV7-9 with TRBJ2-7, with D perhaps matching TRBD2 (5 bases). Germline V gene sequence: CDR1 SEHNR, CDR2 FQNEAQ (reference sequence). The CDR3 is 14 residues long. Trimming left V 0 bases short and J 3 bases short, with 9 bases between. The CDR3 region is CASSLAGVHYEQYF. DNA for the CDR3: TGTGCCAGCAGCTTAGCCGGGGTCCACTACGAGCAGTACTTC.

This clone was picked up one time. V gene TRBV20-1 combines with J gene TRBJ2-1; 9 nucleotides agree with TRBD2. From germline, CDR1 is DFQATT and CDR2 SNEGSKA (reference sequence). The CDR3 length is 14 residues. V lost 3 bases, J lost 10 bases, and 10 bases stayed unmatched. The CDR3, as DNA: TGCAGTGCTAGTGAAGGCGGGAGGGCCGGGGAGCAGTTCTTC. This codes for CSASEGGRAGEQFF.

The chain employs TRBV28 and TRBJ1-1; TRBD1 matches 9 bases. Germline V gene sequence: CDR1 MDHEN, CDR2 SYDVKM. The ends lost 5 bases at V and 1 base at J; junction bases unmatched: 5. CDR3 length: 15 amino acids. The CDR3 nucleotides read TGTGCCAGCAGTGGGGGACAGGGCGGGAACACTGAAGCTTTCTTT. It encodes CASSGGQGGNTEAFF.

A single count supports this clone. V gene TRBV4-2 combines with J gene TRBJ2-2, with 7 bases fitting TRBD2. From germline, CDR1 is LGHNA and CDR2 YNFKEQ. J gave up 1 base and V 2 bases, and 1 base lay outside the gene matches. CDR3 length equals 15 residues. DNA for the CDR3: TGTGCCAGCAGCCAAACTAGCGTGAACACCGGGGAGCTGTTTTTT. This translates into CASSQTSVNTGELFF.

This clone was seen a single time. The chain couples TRBV27 to TRBJ1-2; D possibly corresponds to TRBD1 (5 bases). Per germline, CDR1 MNHEY and CDR2 SMNVEV (reference sequence). The CDR3 is 13 residues long. Trimming pared 5 bases from V and 3 bases from J, leaving 10 bases between. The CDR3 DNA follows: TGTGCCAGCAGTCGGGGCGGGGACTATGGCTACACCTTC. This gives the protein CASSRGGDYGYTF.

The chain carries TRBV9 and TRBJ2-7; TRBD2 agrees at 9 bases. V shed 4 bases and J 4 bases; nucleotides not matched to a gene: 6. CDR3 length: 14 residues. Germline V CDR1 and CDR2: SGDLS, YYNGEE. The CDR3 here is CASSPGLAGYEQYF. The CDR3 DNA sequence: TGTGCCAGCAGCCCGGGACTAGCAGGTTACGAGCAGTACTTC. The variable domain in full, with the rest retrieved from reference TRBV9 and TRBJ2-7, is DSGVTQTPKHLITATGQRVTLRCSPRSGDLSVYWYQQSLDQGLQFLIQYYNGEERAKGNILERFSAQQFPDLHSELNLSSLELGDSALYFCASSPGLAGYEQYFGPGTRLTVT.